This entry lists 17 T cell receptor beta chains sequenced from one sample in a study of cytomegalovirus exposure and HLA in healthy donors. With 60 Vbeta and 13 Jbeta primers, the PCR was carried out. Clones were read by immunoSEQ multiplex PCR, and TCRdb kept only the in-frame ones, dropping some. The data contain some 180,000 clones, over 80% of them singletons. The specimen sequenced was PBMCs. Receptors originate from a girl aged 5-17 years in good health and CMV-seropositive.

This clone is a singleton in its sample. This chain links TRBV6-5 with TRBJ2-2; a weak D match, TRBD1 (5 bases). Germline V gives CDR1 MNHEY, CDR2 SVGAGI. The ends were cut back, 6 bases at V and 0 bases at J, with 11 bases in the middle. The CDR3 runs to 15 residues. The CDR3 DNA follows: TGTGCCAGCAGCCGAGGACATCCGAACACCGGGGAGCTGTTTTTT. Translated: CASSRGHPNTGELFF.

CDR3 loop: CASSLQESQPQHF. CDR3 DNA sequence: TGTGCCAGCAGCTTACAGGAATCTCAGCCCCAGCATTTT. The rearrangement joins TRBV11-2 to TRBJ1-5; D is ambiguous. CDR1 and CDR2 from the germline V gene are SGHAT and FQNNGV. Trimming took off 2 bases at V and 6 bases at J, with 8 bases between the two ends. This CDR3 contains 13 residues.

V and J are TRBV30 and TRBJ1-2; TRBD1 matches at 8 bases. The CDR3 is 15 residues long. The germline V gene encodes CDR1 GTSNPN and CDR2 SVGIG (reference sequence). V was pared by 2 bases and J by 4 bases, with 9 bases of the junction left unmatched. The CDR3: CAWSWTGMRFYGYTF. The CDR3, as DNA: TGTGCCTGGAGTTGGACAGGGATGAGGTTCTATGGCTACACCTTC.

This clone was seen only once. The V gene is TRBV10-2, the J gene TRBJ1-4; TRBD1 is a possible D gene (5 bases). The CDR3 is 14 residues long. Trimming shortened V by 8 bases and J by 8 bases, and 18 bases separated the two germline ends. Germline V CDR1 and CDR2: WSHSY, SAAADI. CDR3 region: CASSGRGSGEKLFF. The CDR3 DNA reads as TGCGCCAGCTCGGGTAGGGGAAGTGGAGAAAAACTGTTTTTT.

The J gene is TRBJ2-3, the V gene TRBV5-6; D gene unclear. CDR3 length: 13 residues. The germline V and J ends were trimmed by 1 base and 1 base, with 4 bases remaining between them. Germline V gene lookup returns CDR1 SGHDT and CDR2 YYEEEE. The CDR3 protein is CASSLQGTDTQYF. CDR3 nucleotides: TGTGCCAGCAGCTTGCAGGGCACAGATACGCAGTATTTT.

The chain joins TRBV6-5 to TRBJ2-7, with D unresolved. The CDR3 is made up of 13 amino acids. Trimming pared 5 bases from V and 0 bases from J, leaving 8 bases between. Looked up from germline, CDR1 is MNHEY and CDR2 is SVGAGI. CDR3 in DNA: TGTGCCAGCAGTCGCCCCGGCTCCTACGAGCAGTACTTC. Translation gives CASSRPGSYEQYF.

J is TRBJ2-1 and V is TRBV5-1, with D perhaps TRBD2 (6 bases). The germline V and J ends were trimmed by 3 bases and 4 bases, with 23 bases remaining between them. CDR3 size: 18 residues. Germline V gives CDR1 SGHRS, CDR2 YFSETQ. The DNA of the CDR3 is TGCGCCAGCAGCTCAGTCGGGGGAGGCCCTCACCATTACAATGAGCAGTTCTTC. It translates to CASSSVGGGPHHYNEQFF.

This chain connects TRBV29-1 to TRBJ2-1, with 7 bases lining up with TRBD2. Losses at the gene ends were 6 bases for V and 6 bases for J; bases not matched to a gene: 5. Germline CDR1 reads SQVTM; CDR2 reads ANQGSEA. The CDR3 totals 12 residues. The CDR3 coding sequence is TGCAGCGTGCTAGGGAGGGGCAATGAGCAGTTCTTC. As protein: CSVLGRGNEQFF.

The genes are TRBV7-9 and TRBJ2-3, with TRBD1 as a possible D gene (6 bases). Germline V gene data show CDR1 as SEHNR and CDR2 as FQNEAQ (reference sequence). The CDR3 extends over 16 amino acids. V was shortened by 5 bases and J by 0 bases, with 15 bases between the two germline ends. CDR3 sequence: CASSPWLGHSTDTQYF. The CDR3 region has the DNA TGTGCCAGCAGCCCTTGGCTGGGACACAGCACAGATACGCAGTATTTT.

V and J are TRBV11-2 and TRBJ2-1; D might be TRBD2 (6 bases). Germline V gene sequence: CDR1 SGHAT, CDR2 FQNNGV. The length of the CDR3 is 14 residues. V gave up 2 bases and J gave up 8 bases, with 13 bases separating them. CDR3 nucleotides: TGTGCCAGCAGCTTATGGGGGAGGATCGATGAGCAGTTCTTC. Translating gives CASSLWGRIDEQFF.

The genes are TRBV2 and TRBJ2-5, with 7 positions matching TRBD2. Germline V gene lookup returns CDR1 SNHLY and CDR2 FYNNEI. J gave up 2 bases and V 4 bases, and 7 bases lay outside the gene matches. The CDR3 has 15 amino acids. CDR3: CASSVLAVNQETQYF. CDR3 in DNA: TGTGCCAGCAGTGTCCTAGCGGTAAATCAAGAGACCCAGTACTTC.

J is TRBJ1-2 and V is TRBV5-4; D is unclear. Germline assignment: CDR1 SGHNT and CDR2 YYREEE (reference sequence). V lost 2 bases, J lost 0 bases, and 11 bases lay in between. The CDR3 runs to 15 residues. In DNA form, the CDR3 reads TGTGCCAGCAGCTTCCCGGGATCTACTAACTATGGCTACACCTTC. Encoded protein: CASSFPGSTNYGYTF.

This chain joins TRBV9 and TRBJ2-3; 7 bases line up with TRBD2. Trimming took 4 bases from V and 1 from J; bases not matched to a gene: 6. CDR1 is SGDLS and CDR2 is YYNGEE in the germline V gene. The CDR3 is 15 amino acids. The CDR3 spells CASSPWDYRTDTQYF. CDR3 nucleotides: TGTGCCAGCAGCCCCTGGGACTACCGCACAGATACGCAGTATTTT.

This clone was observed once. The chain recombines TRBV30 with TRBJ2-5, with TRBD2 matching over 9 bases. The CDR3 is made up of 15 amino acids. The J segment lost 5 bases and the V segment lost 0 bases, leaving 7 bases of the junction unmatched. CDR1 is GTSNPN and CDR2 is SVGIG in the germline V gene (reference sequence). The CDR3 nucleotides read TGTGCCTGGAGTGTTCACCTAGCGGGGCGGGAGACCCAGTACTTC. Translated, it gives CAWSVHLAGRETQYF.

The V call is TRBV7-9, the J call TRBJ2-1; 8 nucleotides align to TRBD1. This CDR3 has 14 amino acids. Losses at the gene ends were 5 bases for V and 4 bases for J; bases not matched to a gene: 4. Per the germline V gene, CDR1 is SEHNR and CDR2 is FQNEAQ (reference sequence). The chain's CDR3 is CASSPRTGYNEQFF. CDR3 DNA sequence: TGTGCCAGCAGCCCCCGGACAGGGTACAATGAGCAGTTCTTC.

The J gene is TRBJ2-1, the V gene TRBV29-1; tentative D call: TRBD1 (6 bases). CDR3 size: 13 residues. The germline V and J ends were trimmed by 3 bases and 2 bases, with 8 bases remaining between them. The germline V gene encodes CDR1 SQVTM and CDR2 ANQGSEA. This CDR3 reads CSVEAGAYNEQFF. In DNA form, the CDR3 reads TGCAGCGTTGAGGCAGGGGCCTACAATGAGCAGTTCTTC.

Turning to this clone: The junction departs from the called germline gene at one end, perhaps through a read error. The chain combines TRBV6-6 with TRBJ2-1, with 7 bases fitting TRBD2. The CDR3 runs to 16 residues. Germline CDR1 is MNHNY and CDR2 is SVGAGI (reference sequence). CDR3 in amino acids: CASSFPQAGSSNEQFF. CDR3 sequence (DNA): TGTGCCAGCAGCTTCCCCCAAGCGGGGTCCTCCAATGAGCAGTTCTTC.